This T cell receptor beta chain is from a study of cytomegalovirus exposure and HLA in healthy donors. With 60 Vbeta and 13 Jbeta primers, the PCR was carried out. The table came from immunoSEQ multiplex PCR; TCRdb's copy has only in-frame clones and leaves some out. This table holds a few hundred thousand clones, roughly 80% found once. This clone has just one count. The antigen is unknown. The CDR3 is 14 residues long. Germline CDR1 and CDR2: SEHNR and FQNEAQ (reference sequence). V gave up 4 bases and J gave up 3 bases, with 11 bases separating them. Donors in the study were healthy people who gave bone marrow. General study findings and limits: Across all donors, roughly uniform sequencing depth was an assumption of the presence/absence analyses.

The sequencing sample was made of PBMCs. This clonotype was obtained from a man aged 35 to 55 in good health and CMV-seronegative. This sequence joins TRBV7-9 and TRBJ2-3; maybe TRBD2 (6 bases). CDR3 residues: CASSSGTGTDTQYF. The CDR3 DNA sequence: TGTGCCAGCAGCTCCGGGACTGGGACAGATACGCAGTATTTT.